The 23 T cell receptor beta chains below were found in one sample sequenced in a study of immune evolution from preneoplasia to lung adenocarcinoma. Assay: immunoSEQ multiplex PCR; the TCRdb copy retains only in-frame clones and omits some. The sample contains several thousand clones, more than 65% of which appear only once. Sequencing used FFPE minimally invasive lung adenocarcinoma tissue. All receptors derive from a person between 45 and 75 years old with lung adenocarcinoma.

V and J are TRBV19 and TRBJ1-2, with 9 bases matching TRBD1. The CDR3 consists of 14 residues. V lost 6 bases and J lost 1; bases outside the gene matches: 3. CDR1 LNHDA and CDR2 SQIVND come from the germline V gene (reference sequence). The CDR3 spells CASSPGQGNYGYTF. The CDR3 DNA follows: TGTGCCAGTAGCCCGGGACAGGGTAACTATGGCTACACCTTC.

Here the CDR3 reads CAWSVRWGTDNNEQFF. The CDR3 DNA follows: TGTGCCTGGAGCGTCCGGTGGGGGACAGACAACAATGAGCAGTTCTTC. The gene calls are TRBV30 and TRBJ2-1; TRBD1 agrees at 7 bases. Per the germline V gene, CDR1 is GTSNPN and CDR2 is SVGIG (reference sequence). Trimming at V came to 3 bases and at J to 5 bases, leaving 13 bases not matched to a gene. The CDR3 runs to 16 residues.

The CDR3 bases are TGTGCCAGCTCACCACGACAGAACTACAATGAGCAGTTCTTC. Protein sequence: CASSPRQNYNEQFF. The gene calls are TRBV18 and TRBJ2-1; TRBD1 is a possible D gene (5 bases). CDR3 length: 14 residues. The germline V gene encodes CDR1 KGHSH and CDR2 LQKENI. Trimming took 1 base from V and 3 from J, leaving 7 bases between them.

This clone was found a few times. V usage is TRBV5-1 and J usage is TRBJ2-1, with 7 bases that match TRBD2. CDR1 and CDR2 from the germline V gene are SGHRS and YFSETQ. The CDR3 is 15 residues long. V was pared by 1 base and J by 0 bases, with 1 base of the junction left unmatched. CDR3 sequence: CASSLTSDSYNEQFF. DNA of the CDR3: TGCGCCAGCAGCTTGACTAGCGACTCCTACAATGAGCAGTTCTTC.

This clone was recorded only once. V and J are TRBV11-2 and TRBJ1-1; TRBD1 is a possible D gene (6 bases). The CDR3 contains 13 residues. The V gene lost 5 bases and the J gene lost 6 bases, with 13 bases spanning the gap. Germline assignment: CDR1 SGHAT and CDR2 FQNNGV. DNA for the CDR3: TGTGCCAGCAGCCCGCAGGGGTCGGCTGAAGCTTTCTTT. It yields the protein CASSPQGSAEAFF.

This chain joins TRBV6-1 and TRBJ1-5, with D perhaps matching TRBD1 (5 bases). Trimming cost V 4 bases and J 4 bases, with 14 bases left between them. There are 15 residues in the CDR3. Germline V gene data show CDR1 as MNHNS and CDR2 as SASEGT. CDR3 sequence reads: CASSVQVSGNQPQHF. The DNA of the CDR3 is TGTGCCAGCAGTGTACAGGTTTCGGGAAATCAGCCCCAGCATTTT.

V usage is TRBV28 and J usage is TRBJ1-4; D is perhaps TRBD1 (6 bases). Trimming removed 5 bases from V and 0 bases from J, with 10 bases in between. The CDR3 covers 15 residues. Germline lookup yields CDR1 MDHEN and CDR2 SYDVKM. Here the CDR3 reads CASSLTGSTNEKLFF. The CDR3 bases are TGTGCCAGCAGTCTGACAGGTTCAACTAATGAAAAACTGTTTTTT. Looking up the rest from reference TRBV28 and TRBJ1-4 gives the full variable domain: DVKVTQSSRYLVKRTGEKVFLECVQDMDHENMFWYRQDPGLGLRLIYFSYDVKMKEKGDIPEGYSVSREKKERFSLILESASTNQTSMYLCASSLTGSTNEKLFFGSGTQLSVL.

CDR3 protein: CASSALSGEDNEQFF. DNA of the CDR3: TGTGCCAGCAGCGCCCTTAGCGGGGAGGACAATGAGCAGTTCTTC. The rearrangement links TRBV9 to TRBJ2-1; 8 bases map to TRBD2. V shed 3 bases, J shed 5 bases, and the junction held 7 bases outside the gene matches. The CDR3 has 15 residues. Germline loops: CDR1 SGDLS, CDR2 YYNGEE.

The V and J genes are TRBV6-5 and TRBJ1-1; D remains unclear. V was cut by 2 bases and J by 1 base, with 8 bases left in between. The CDR3 loop spans 14 amino acids. CDR1 and CDR2 from the germline V gene are MNHEY and SVGAGI. The CDR3 protein is CASSYGQANTEAFF. The CDR3 nucleotides are TGTGCCAGCAGTTACGGGCAGGCGAACACTGAAGCTTTCTTT.

V is TRBV29-1 and J is TRBJ2-1; the D gene is possibly TRBD2 (5 bases). V was clipped by 1 base and J by 3 bases, with 7 bases between them. Germline-derived CDR1 and CDR2 are SQVTM and ANQGSEA. The CDR3 consists of 13 residues. DNA for the CDR3: TGCAGCGTTGAAGGGACTGACTACAATGAGCAGTTCTTC. This gives the protein CSVEGTDYNEQFF.

This clone occurred a few times. This rearrangement joins TRBV11-2 to TRBJ1-2, with TRBD1 as a possible D gene (6 bases). The V end was cut by 0 bases, the J end by 7 bases, with 12 bases between. The CDR3 runs 14 residues. CDR1 and CDR2 (germline): SGHAT, FQNNGV. In DNA, the CDR3 is TGTGCCAGCAGCTTAGAATCTGGCAGGGGTGGCTACACCTTC. This gives the protein CASSLESGRGGYTF.

The chain links TRBV4-1 to TRBJ1-2; D might be TRBD1 (5 bases). V was trimmed by 4 bases and J by 6 bases, leaving 18 bases between them. CDR3 size: 15 residues. Germline CDR1 is MGHRA and CDR2 is YSYEKL. CDR3 loop: CASSLETVPTDGYTF. The CDR3 DNA follows: TGCGCCAGCAGCCTCGAGACAGTACCGACGGATGGCTACACCTTC.

This clone occurred once. The rearrangement joins TRBV19 to TRBJ2-3; a weak D match, TRBD1 (7 bases). The ends were cut back, 7 bases at V and 1 base at J, with 15 bases in the middle. Germline V gene sequence: CDR1 LNHDA, CDR2 SQIVND (reference sequence). The CDR3 sequence is 15 residues long. CDR3 amino acids: CASTATRGGTDTQYF. DNA of the CDR3: TGTGCCAGTACAGCGACCAGGGGGGGCACAGATACGCAGTATTTT.

This chain joins TRBV7-9 and TRBJ1-1; D not certain. This CDR3 contains 15 residues. Deletions cut 5 bases from V and 0 bases from J, with 13 bases between. From germline, CDR1 is SEHNR and CDR2 FQNEAQ (reference sequence). The CDR3, as DNA: TGTGCCAGCAGCGCCGCCGACACGCTGAACACTGAAGCTTTCTTT. Translated, it gives CASSAADTLNTEAFF.

The chain employs TRBV7-2 and TRBJ1-5; the match to TRBD1 covers 8 bases. Germline V CDR1 and CDR2: SGHTA, FQGNSA. The CDR3 has 16 amino acids. Trimming cost V 6 bases and J 4 bases; bases outside gene matches: 11. The CDR3 reads CASSLNRGKGNQPQHF. The CDR3 coding sequence is TGTGCCAGCAGTTTAAACAGGGGGAAGGGGAATCAGCCCCAGCATTTT. Together with reference TRBV7-2 and TRBJ1-5, the CDR3 gives the full variable domain: GAGVSQSPSNKVTEKGKDVELRCDPISGHTALYWYRQSLGQGLEFLIYFQGNSAPDKSGLPSDRFSAERTGGSVSTLTIQRTQQEDSAVYLCASSLNRGKGNQPQHFGDGTRLSIL.

There are a few counts of this clone. The gene calls are TRBV27 and TRBJ2-7; D unclear. The germline V gene encodes CDR1 MNHEY and CDR2 SMNVEV (reference sequence). The CDR3 loop spans 13 amino acids. Trimming cost V 0 bases and J 7 bases, with 10 bases left between them. CDR3 sequence: CASSLSAVGEQYF. DNA for the CDR3: TGTGCCAGCAGTTTATCAGCCGTCGGAGAGCAGTACTTC.

CDR3 DNA: TGCGCCAGCATACTAGCGGGGGGTTACAATGAGCAGTTCTTC. Its protein product is CASILAGGYNEQFF. The chain combines TRBV10-2 with TRBJ2-1, with TRBD2 matching 12 bases. Trimming at V came to 7 bases and at J to 4 bases, leaving 2 bases not matched to a gene. CDR3 length: 14 amino acids. CDR1 and CDR2 (germline): WSHSY, SAAADI.

To note about this clone: Other DNA sequences within the sample encode an identical CDR3. CDR3: CASSPGQGLYEQFF. The CDR3 DNA is TGTGCCAGCAGCCCCGGACAGGGTCTTTATGAGCAGTTCTTC. The rearrangement links TRBV5-4 to TRBJ2-1; 8 bases fit TRBD1. Germline lookup yields CDR1 SGHNT and CDR2 YYREEE (reference sequence). V lost 4 bases and J lost 8; bases outside the gene matches: 8. This CDR3 region has 14 residues.

This clone has a handful of counts. V gene TRBV5-4 combines with J gene TRBJ1-6; D gene unclear. CDR3 length equals 13 residues. The germline V gene has CDR1 SGHNT and CDR2 YYREEE (reference sequence). Trimming cost V 0 bases and J 7 bases, with 5 bases left between them. The CDR3 loop is CASSLEQNSPLHF. The CDR3 bases are TGTGCCAGCAGCTTGGAACAGAATTCACCCCTCCACTTT.

This clone was picked up one time. The V gene is TRBV6-5, the J gene TRBJ2-7, with 12 nucleotides matching TRBD2. Germline V CDR1 and CDR2: MNHEY, SVGAGI. This CDR3 comprises 16 residues. The V gene end was trimmed by 3 bases and the J gene end by 7 bases; junction bases not matched to a gene: 10. The CDR3: CASSYRSSGRAREQYF. CDR3 in DNA: TGTGCCAGCAGTTATAGGTCTAGCGGGAGGGCCCGAGAGCAGTACTTC.

J is TRBJ1-5 and V is TRBV28; weak D call: TRBD1 (5 bases). The CDR3 contains 15 residues. Germline CDR1 and CDR2: MDHEN and SYDVKM. V lost 6 bases to trimming and J lost 6 bases, with 18 bases between them. The CDR3 DNA is TGTGCCAGCAGCCTCCAGGGAGGCCACGGTCAGCCCCAGCATTTT. Translating it yields CASSLQGGHGQPQHF. The full variable domain, its missing parts supplied by reference TRBV28 and TRBJ1-5, is DVKVTQSSRYLVKRTGEKVFLECVQDMDHENMFWYRQDPGLGLRLIYFSYDVKMKEKGDIPEGYSVSREKKERFSLILESASTNQTSMYLCASSLQGGHGQPQHFGDGTRLSIL.

This clone turned up a few times. J is TRBJ1-2 and V is TRBV7-2; perhaps TRBD1 as D (6 bases). V was shortened by 1 base and J by 7 bases, with 7 bases between the two germline ends. Per germline, CDR1 SGHTA and CDR2 FQGNSA. The CDR3 sequence is 12 residues long. CDR3 nucleotides: TGTGCCAGCAGCTTAGGGACAGTTGGCTACACCTTC. This gives the protein CASSLGTVGYTF.

This chain joins TRBV4-3 and TRBJ1-1, with 8 bases that match TRBD1. The CDR3 loop spans 17 amino acids. The trim removed 0 bases at V and 5 bases at J, leaving 11 bases unmatched. Germline CDR1 and CDR2: LGHNA and YSLEER. The CDR3 spells CASSQDWTQGAWTEAFF. The CDR3 DNA reads as TGCGCCAGCAGCCAAGATTGGACCCAGGGGGCTTGGACTGAAGCTTTCTTT.